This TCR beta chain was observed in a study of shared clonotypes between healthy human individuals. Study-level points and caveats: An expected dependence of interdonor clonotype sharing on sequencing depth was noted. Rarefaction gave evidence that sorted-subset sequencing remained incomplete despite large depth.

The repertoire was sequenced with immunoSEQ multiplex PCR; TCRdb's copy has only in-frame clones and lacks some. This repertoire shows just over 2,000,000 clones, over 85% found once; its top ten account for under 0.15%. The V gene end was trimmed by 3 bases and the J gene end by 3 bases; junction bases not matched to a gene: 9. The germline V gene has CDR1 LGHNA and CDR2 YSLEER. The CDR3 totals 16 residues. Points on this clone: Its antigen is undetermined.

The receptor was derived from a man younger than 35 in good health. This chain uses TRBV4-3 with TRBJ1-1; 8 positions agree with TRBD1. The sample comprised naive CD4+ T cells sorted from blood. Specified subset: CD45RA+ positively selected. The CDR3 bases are TGCGCCAGCAGCCAGGGAACAGGGGGAAAGTACACTGAAGCTTTCTTT. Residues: CASSQGTGGKYTEAFF.